This record covers a single TCR beta chain. Its antigen is not identified. After removal of 4 bases from V and 6 bases from J, the junction contained 7 bases not matched to a gene. Germline V gene lookup returns CDR1 LGHNA and CDR2 YNFKEQ. The CDR3 has 15 residues. Here immunoSEQ multiplex PCR was the method, and the copy in TCRdb shows in-frame clones only, minus some. The sample lists 150,000 to 200,000 clones, 80% to 95% seen once, with about 3.9% in the top ten. This entry comes from a study of T cell responses to AZD1222 COVID-19 vaccine. General study findings and limits: Among the donors, most were white British and more were female, and clonal diversity was possibly underestimated. Nearly half of spike-specific TCRs reportedly go after variant regions that carry no mutations. Recipients of two AZD1222 doses showed rising Spike-specific TCR breadth and depth. Repertoires were obtained only post-peak T cell response.

This chain joins TRBV4-2 and TRBJ2-3; 10 bases are a match to TRBD2. This receptor was identified in an adult in good health. This material consisted of peripheral blood, taken on day 0 of AZD1222 vaccination. The CDR3 bases are TGTGCCAGCAGCCGTCTAGCGGGGGCGGGGGATACGCAGTATTTT. It specifies CASSRLAGAGDTQYF.